This T cell receptor beta chain was obtained from a study of T cell changes during pregnancy in multiple sclerosis. Clones were sequenced by immunoSEQ multiplex PCR, and TCRdb holds only the in-frame ones, with some missing. Here the sample spans about 60,000 clones, approximately 90% being singletons. Per the germline V gene, CDR1 is SGDLS and CDR2 is YYNGEE. The CDR3 is 15 residues long. V was cut by 3 bases and J by 1 base, with 11 bases left in between. The chain has TRBV9 and TRBJ1-5, with D perhaps matching TRBD1 (5 bases). This TCR derives from a female donor with multiple sclerosis, enrolled in a pregnancy study. The starting material was CD4+ T cells from peripheral blood mononuclear cells, obtained in the first trimester of pregnancy. CDR3 in DNA: TGTGCCAGCAGCGCGACAGTGGGGAGCAATCAGCCCCAGCATTTT. Its protein product is CASSATVGSNQPQHF.